What follows are 32 T cell receptor beta chains derived from one specimen sequenced in a study of beta chain features in type 1 diabetes. Every bit of the isolated RNA underwent reverse transcription, so sequencing read expressed TCRB transcripts. Using immunoSEQ multiplex PCR, the repertoire was profiled, and TCRdb retains in-frame clones only, with some absent. The sample shows 850,000 to 900,000 clones, about a sixth of them seen only once. The specimen sequenced was naive CD4+ T cells from blood. These receptors were obtained from a woman younger than 30 in good health.

This clone was observed a handful of times. The J gene is TRBJ1-1, the V gene TRBV7-9; D is perhaps TRBD1 (5 bases). Trimming stripped 5 bases from V and 4 bases from J, with 17 bases between. The CDR3 has 15 residues. Germline V gene lookup returns CDR1 SEHNR and CDR2 FQNEAQ (reference sequence). The CDR3 DNA is TGTGCCAGCAGCCTCAGCGGGGCCCCGGGCACTGAAGCTTTCTTT. Translated: CASSLSGAPGTEAFF.

The chain recombines TRBV27 with TRBJ2-1, with D possibly matching TRBD2 (6 bases). Trimming removed 2 bases at V and 1 base at J, with 12 bases between. The CDR3 spans 16 residues. Germline V lookup: CDR1 MNHEY, CDR2 SMNVEV (reference sequence). CDR3 sequence reads: CASSLISAGSYNEQFF. The CDR3 DNA reads TGTGCCAGCAGTTTAATAAGCGCGGGGTCCTACAATGAGCAGTTCTTC.

The genes are TRBV6-6 and TRBJ2-7, with 8 nucleotides matching TRBD1. The CDR3 consists of 15 residues. The V segment lost 8 bases and the J segment 3 bases; nucleotides outside the gene matches: 12. From germline, CDR1 is MNHNY and CDR2 SVGAGI (reference sequence). CDR3 region: CASGRDRTSYYEQYF. The CDR3, as DNA: TGTGCCAGCGGCCGGGACAGGACATCTTACTACGAGCAGTACTTC.

This rearrangement joins TRBV29-1 to TRBJ2-1; TRBD2 matches 10 bases. Germline CDR1 SQVTM, CDR2 ANQGSEA. The ends lost 3 bases at V and 6 bases at J; junction bases unmatched: 5. The CDR3 sequence is 14 residues long. CDR3 sequence: CSVDLAGVANEQFF. CDR3 DNA: TGCAGCGTTGATCTAGCGGGAGTTGCCAATGAGCAGTTCTTC.

This clone was seen only a few times. The chain couples TRBV18 to TRBJ2-7; TRBD2 matches at 14 bases. Germline CDR1 reads KGHSH; CDR2 reads LQKENI. This CDR3 has 16 amino acids. Trimming removed 3 bases from V and 6 bases from J; junction bases left unmatched: 7. CDR3 bases: TGTGCCAGCTCACCCGGGACTAGCGGGAGCCTGACCGAGCAGTACTTC. Its protein product is CASSPGTSGSLTEQYF.

This clone was seen a few times. The rearrangement joins TRBV27 to TRBJ2-1; 11 nucleotides align to TRBD2. V lost 6 bases, J lost 7 bases, and 8 bases stayed unmatched. CDR1 MNHEY and CDR2 SMNVEV come from the germline V gene (reference sequence). CDR3 size: 15 residues. CDR3 amino acids: CASSLLAGGMNEQFF. DNA for the CDR3: TGTGCCAGCAGCCTTCTAGCGGGGGGTATGAATGAGCAGTTCTTC.

This clone was recorded a few times. The chain's CDR3 is CASSQVIGTGVQPQHF. The CDR3 nucleotides read TGTGCCAGCAGCCAAGTGATCGGGACAGGGGTTCAGCCCCAGCATTTT. V gene TRBV5-4 combines with J gene TRBJ1-5; 10 bases fit TRBD1. The V and J ends lost 4 bases and 6 bases, in that order; junction bases with no gene match: 10. The length of the CDR3 is 16 residues. Germline V gene lookup returns CDR1 SGHNT and CDR2 YYREEE (reference sequence).

This clone appeared a few times. This chain connects TRBV6-5 to TRBJ2-7; D possibly corresponds to TRBD2 (6 bases). The CDR3 consists of 14 residues. Between the trimmed V and J ends, which lost 5 bases and 6 bases, there was a span of 17 bases. In germline, CDR1 is MNHEY, CDR2 SVGAGI. The CDR3 is CASSVFHRGSEQYF. The CDR3, as DNA: TGTGCCAGCAGTGTGTTTCATCGGGGGTCCGAGCAGTACTTC.

The chain joins TRBV14 to TRBJ1-2; D call uncertain. Trimming left V 5 bases short and J 7 bases short, with 14 bases between. CDR1 is SGHDN and CDR2 is FVKESK in the germline V gene. The CDR3 covers 13 residues. The CDR3 DNA reads as TGTGCCAGCAGCGGTAGGTTGGTCGGTGGCTACACCTTC. Amino acids: CASSGRLVGGYTF.

This clone has a handful of counts. This chain connects TRBV11-2 to TRBJ2-3; a possible D gene is TRBD2 (5 bases). The CDR3 has 16 amino acids. Germline V gene data show CDR1 as SGHAT and CDR2 as FQNNGV. V shed 1 base and J shed 2 bases, with 13 bases lying between them. The CDR3 DNA reads as TGTGCCAGCAGCTTAGTGCGGACGGGATACACAGATACGCAGTATTTT. Translated, it gives CASSLVRTGYTDTQYF.

This clone turned up a few times. The chain employs TRBV7-9 and TRBJ2-2, with 8 bases matching TRBD1. The V segment lost 5 bases and the J segment 9 bases; nucleotides outside the gene matches: 5. There are 13 residues in the CDR3. From germline, CDR1 is SEHNR and CDR2 FQNEAQ (reference sequence). The CDR3 coding sequence is TGTGCCAGCAGCAAGGACAGGGACCGGGAGCTGTTTTTT. Its protein product is CASSKDRDRELFF.

The chain recombines TRBV27 with TRBJ2-4, with D possibly matching TRBD2 (5 bases). With 3 bases removed from V and 4 bases from J, the gap between germline ends came to 19 bases. Looked up from germline, CDR1 is MNHEY and CDR2 is SMNVEV (reference sequence). The CDR3 has 17 residues. In nucleotides, the CDR3 is TGTGCCAGCAGTTTTCGAATTCCCGGGAACTCTAAAAACATTCAGTACTTC. Translation: CASSFRIPGNSKNIQYF.

This clone was detected only a few times. The CDR3 DNA follows: TGTGCCACCAGCAGAGATCTCTCCGGGGGGAACTACAATGAGCAGTTCTTC. It encodes CATSRDLSGGNYNEQFF. This chain links TRBV15 with TRBJ2-1, with TRBD2 identical over 7 bases. Germline trimming cut 0 bases from V and 3 bases from J; bases unmatched to any gene: 8. The CDR3 sequence is 17 residues long. Germline loops: CDR1 LNHNV, CDR2 YYDKDF (reference sequence).

This clone was detected only a few times. The chain employs TRBV29-1 and TRBJ1-1; weak D call: TRBD1 (5 bases). CDR3 length equals 13 residues. Trimming left V 7 bases short and J 0 bases short, with 12 bases between. Germline CDR1 reads SQVTM; CDR2 reads ANQGSEA. CDR3 nucleotide sequence: TGCAGCGGAATCAGGGCTATGAACACTGAAGCTTTCTTT. Protein: CSGIRAMNTEAFF.

This clone has just a few counts. The J gene is TRBJ2-3, the V gene TRBV6-5; D possibly corresponds to TRBD1 (5 bases). Germline V gene sequence: CDR1 MNHEY, CDR2 SVGAGI. This CDR3 region has 15 residues. The V gene lost 2 bases and the J gene lost 3 bases, with 12 bases spanning the gap. The CDR3 protein is CASSYRNRRTDTQYF. In nucleotides, the CDR3 is TGTGCCAGCAGTTACCGCAACAGGCGAACAGATACGCAGTATTTT.

The rearrangement joins TRBV5-1 to TRBJ2-6; D may be TRBD1 (6 bases). CDR3 length: 18 amino acids. Germline loops: CDR1 SGHRS, CDR2 YFSETQ. V was cut by 4 bases and J by 0 bases, with 17 bases left in between. The CDR3 sequence is CASSLTSTGSSGANVLTF. CDR3 DNA: TGCGCCAGCAGCCTGACCTCGACAGGTAGCTCTGGGGCCAACGTCCTGACTTTC.

This chain joins TRBV5-4 and TRBJ1-1, with 7 nucleotides matching TRBD1. The trim removed 4 bases at V and 0 bases at J, leaving 3 bases unmatched. The CDR3 is 14 amino acids. The germline gives CDR1 SGHNT, CDR2 YYREEE (reference sequence). In DNA, the CDR3 is TGTGCCAGCAGCCATGACAGGGTGAACACTGAAGCTTTCTTT. This translates into CASSHDRVNTEAFF.

This sequence joins TRBV5-8 and TRBJ2-3; the D gene is possibly TRBD1 (5 bases). The CDR3 is made up of 15 amino acids. Germline CDR1 reads SGHTS; CDR2 reads YDEGEE. Trimming stripped 4 bases from V and 4 bases from J, with 16 bases between. The CDR3 DNA reads as TGTGCCAGCAGCCAAGGGGCCCTGGTTGCAGATACGCAGTATTTT. Protein product: CASSQGALVADTQYF. The whole variable domain, filled in from reference TRBV5-8 and TRBJ2-3, reads EAGVTQSPTHLIKTRGQQATLRCSPISGHTSVYWYQQALGLGLQFLLWYDEGEERNRGNFPPRFSGRQFPNYSSELNVNALELEDSALYLCASSQGALVADTQYFGPGTRLTVL.

In its sample, this clone was seen a few times. J is TRBJ2-1 and V is TRBV7-6; 7 nucleotides agree with TRBD2. V lost 2 bases, J lost 2 bases, and 12 bases stayed unmatched. Germline CDR1 reads SGHVS; CDR2 reads FNYEAQ. This CDR3 has 18 residues. CDR3 DNA: TGTGCCAGCAGCTTAAGAGGTTCGGCTAGCGGCACCTACAATGAGCAGTTCTTC. Translating it yields CASSLRGSASGTYNEQFF. The full variable domain, completed using reference TRBV7-6 and TRBJ2-1, is GAGVSQSPRYKVTKRGQDVALRCDPISGHVSLYWYRQALGQGPEFLTYFNYEAQQDKSGLPNDRFSAERPEGSISTLTIQRTEQRDSAMYRCASSLRGSASGTYNEQFFGPGTRLTVL.

This chain connects TRBV7-9 to TRBJ2-5; D unclear. CDR1 SEHNR and CDR2 FQNEAQ come from the germline V gene (reference sequence). This CDR3 is built from 13 residues. V shed 5 bases and J shed 9 bases, with 16 bases lying between them. The chain's CDR3 is CASSQRLTEAQYF. CDR3 in DNA: TGTGCCAGCAGCCAACGACTGACTGAGGCCCAGTACTTC.

This chain connects TRBV6-1 to TRBJ2-2, with 10 bases that match TRBD1. V lost 4 bases, J lost 3 bases, and 14 bases stayed unmatched. The CDR3 contains 19 residues. CDR1 MNHNS and CDR2 SASEGT come from the germline V gene. The CDR3 bases are TGTGCCAGCAGTGGTCGTGGGACAGGGGCATCGGTGGACACCGGGGAGCTGTTTTTT. Translating it yields CASSGRGTGASVDTGELFF.

The V gene is TRBV6-1, the J gene TRBJ2-7; D is perhaps TRBD1 (5 bases). Germline V gives CDR1 MNHNS, CDR2 SASEGT. The CDR3 contains 16 residues. The V and J ends lost 4 bases and 2 bases respectively, with 18 bases between them. The CDR3 bases are TGTGCCAGCAGTGTCTCAGTAATTGGGGCCACCTACGAGCAGTACTTC. Its translation: CASSVSVIGATYEQYF.

This clone has more than one count but fewer than ten. This sequence joins TRBV7-9 and TRBJ2-1, with TRBD2 matching 8 bases. The V gene end was trimmed by 1 base and the J gene end by 7 bases; junction bases not matched to a gene: 6. There are 15 residues in the CDR3. Germline V gives CDR1 SEHNR, CDR2 FQNEAQ (reference sequence). The CDR3 DNA sequence: TGTGCCAGCAGCTTAGAAGCGGGAGTGTGGAATGAGCAGTTCTTC. This sequence encodes CASSLEAGVWNEQFF.

The rearrangement links TRBV4-2 to TRBJ1-5; tentatively, D is TRBD1 (5 bases). Germline V gene data show CDR1 as LGHNA and CDR2 as YNFKEQ. Deletions cut 4 bases from V and 3 bases from J, with 10 bases between. This CDR3 is 14 amino acids long. The CDR3 DNA follows: TGTGCCAGCAGCCGACGGGGGTTCAATCAGCCCCAGCATTTT. It is translated as CASSRRGFNQPQHF.

The J gene is TRBJ2-1, the V gene TRBV6-1; D may be TRBD2 (6 bases). The V gene lost 4 bases and the J gene lost 0 bases, with 16 bases spanning the gap. Germline CDR1 reads MNHNS; CDR2 reads SASEGT. The CDR3 runs to 17 residues. The CDR3 here is CASSAPPTSFSYNEQFF. In nucleotides, the CDR3 is TGTGCCAGCAGTGCCCCGCCGACTAGTTTCTCCTACAATGAGCAGTTCTTC.

A few counts support this clone. The chain recombines TRBV6-1 with TRBJ2-7, with 8 positions matching TRBD1. Germline V gene data show CDR1 as MNHNS and CDR2 as SASEGT. V lost 5 bases to trimming and J lost 2 bases; unmatched junction nucleotides: 5. The CDR3 runs 14 residues. Here the CDR3 DNA reads TGTGCCAGCAGTTGGACAGGGATCACCTACGAGCAGTACTTC. This gives the protein CASSWTGITYEQYF.

This clone turned up a few times. The genes are TRBV20-1 and TRBJ1-1; D is ambiguous. Between the trimmed V and J ends, which lost 2 bases and 6 bases, there was a span of 1 base. The CDR3 contains 9 residues. In germline, CDR1 is DFQATT, CDR2 SNEGSKA (reference sequence). The CDR3 DNA follows: TGCAGTGCTAGATCTGAAGCTTTCTTT. It encodes CSARSEAFF.

This clone was seen a handful of times. This chain joins TRBV7-2 and TRBJ2-3; D could derive from TRBD1 or TRBD2 (5 bases each). Germline V CDR1 and CDR2: SGHTA, FQGNSA. This CDR3 spans 16 amino acids. The V end lost 2 bases, the J end lost 4 bases, and 16 bases lay between the germline ends. The CDR3 nucleotides are TGTGCCAGCAGCTTACGAAACGCACTGGGGGCAGATACGCAGTATTTT. Its translation is CASSLRNALGADTQYF.

This clone turned up a few times. This chain's CDR3 is CASSLWAGVTGELFF. CDR3 in DNA: TGTGCCAGCAGTTTATGGGCAGGGGTAACCGGGGAGCTGTTTTTT. V is TRBV27 and J is TRBJ2-2; D may be TRBD1 (6 bases). V gave up 1 base and J gave up 5 bases, with 11 bases separating them. The CDR3 loop spans 15 amino acids. Germline values: CDR1 MNHEY, CDR2 SMNVEV (reference sequence).

This chain joins TRBV5-6 and TRBJ2-1, with a possible D match to TRBD2 (5 bases). The CDR3 length is 13 residues. Germline CDR1 is SGHDT and CDR2 is YYEEEE. V was shortened by 4 bases and J by 1 base, with 6 bases between the two germline ends. DNA of the CDR3: TGTGCCAGCAGCCCGGGGTCCTACAATGAGCAGTTCTTC. It translates to CASSPGSYNEQFF.

This clone showed up just a few times. The chain joins TRBV13 to TRBJ1-1; D is uncertain. Deletions cut 5 bases from V and 0 bases from J, with 10 bases between. CDR1 PRHDT and CDR2 FYEKMQ come from the germline V gene (reference sequence). The CDR3 runs to 14 residues. CDR3 bases: TGTGCCAGCAGCGACGGCTACATGAACACTGAAGCTTTCTTT. It translates to CASSDGYMNTEAFF.

The rearrangement uses TRBV7-9 and TRBJ2-1; 8 bases map to TRBD2. J gave up 7 bases and V 1 base, and 3 bases lay outside the gene matches. This CDR3 has 14 amino acids. CDR1 is SEHNR, CDR2 FQNEAQ, per germline (reference sequence). The CDR3 DNA sequence: TGTGCCAGCAGCTTAGAACCGGGAGGGAATGAGCAGTTCTTC. Protein: CASSLEPGGNEQFF.